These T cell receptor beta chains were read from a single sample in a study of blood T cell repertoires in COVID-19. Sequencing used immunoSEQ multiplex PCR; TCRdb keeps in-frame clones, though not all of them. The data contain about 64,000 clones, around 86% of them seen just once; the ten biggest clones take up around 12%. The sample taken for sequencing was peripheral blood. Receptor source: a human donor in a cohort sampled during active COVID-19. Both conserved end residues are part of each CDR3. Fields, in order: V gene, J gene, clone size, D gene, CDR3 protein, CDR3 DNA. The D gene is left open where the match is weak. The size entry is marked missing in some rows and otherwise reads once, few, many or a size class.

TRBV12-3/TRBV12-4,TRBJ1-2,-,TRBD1,CASGTGRYWGYTF,TGTGCCAGCGGGACAGGGCGATATTGGGGCTACACCTTC
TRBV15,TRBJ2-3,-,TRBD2,CATSRDLAGTDTQYF,TGTGCCACCAGCAGAGATCTAGCGGGGACAGATACGCAGTATTTT
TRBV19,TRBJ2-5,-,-,CASSAYRAGETQYF,TGTGCCAGTAGTGCGTACAGGGCCGGCGAGACCCAGTACTTC
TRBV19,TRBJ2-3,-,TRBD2,CATDLAGAGYPQYF,TGTGCCACCGACCTAGCGGGGGCCGGGTATCCGCAGTATTTT
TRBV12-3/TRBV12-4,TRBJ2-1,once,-,CASTQGRVYEQFF,TGTGCCAGCACCCAGGGCAGGGTGTATGAGCAGTTCTTC
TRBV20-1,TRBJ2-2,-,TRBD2,CSASKRRGVGELFF,TGCAGTGCTAGTAAACGGCGGGGGGTCGGGGAGCTGTTTTTT
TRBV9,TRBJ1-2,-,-,CASSVIGAKPNYGYTF,TGTGCCAGCAGCGTCATAGGGGCTAAGCCTAACTATGGCTACACCTTC
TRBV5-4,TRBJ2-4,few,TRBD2,CASSSTGTGGKNIQYF,TGTGCCAGCAGCTCCACCGGCACGGGGGGAAAAAACATTCAGTACTTC
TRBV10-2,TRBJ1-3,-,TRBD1,CASSPTGTGFIDTIYF,TGCGCCAGCAGTCCTACCGGGACAGGGTTCATTGACACCATATATTTT
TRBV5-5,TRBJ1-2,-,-,CASSLVGAQVYGYTF,TGTGCCAGCAGCTTGGTGGGGGCGCAGGTCTATGGCTACACCTTC
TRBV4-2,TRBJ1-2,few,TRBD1,CASSQGPGQGDGYTF,TGTGCCAGCAGCCAAGGACCGGGACAGGGAGATGGCTACACCTTC
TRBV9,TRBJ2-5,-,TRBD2,CASSVALAGVLQETQYF,TGTGCCAGCAGCGTAGCACTAGCGGGGGTTCTCCAAGAGACCCAGTACTTC
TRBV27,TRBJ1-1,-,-,CASSLLERYTEAFF,TGTGCCAGCAGTTTGCTGGAGCGATACACTGAAGCTTTCTTT
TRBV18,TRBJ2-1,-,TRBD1,CASSPAVGTGTNEQFF,TGTGCCAGCTCACCGGCGGTCGGGACAGGGACGAATGAGCAGTTCTTC
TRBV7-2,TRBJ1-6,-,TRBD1,CASSLDRGGYSPLHF,TGTGCCAGCAGCTTAGACAGGGGGGGTTATTCACCCCTCCACTTT
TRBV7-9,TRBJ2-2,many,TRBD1,CASSRTGLNTGELFF,TGTGCCAGCAGTCGGACAGGTTTGAACACCGGGGAGCTGTTTTTT
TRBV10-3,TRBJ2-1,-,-,CATEGEGGTEQFF,TGTGCCACCGAGGGGGAGGGGGGCACTGAGCAGTTCTTC
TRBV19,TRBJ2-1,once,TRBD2,CASRPPLAAGYNEQFF,TGTGCCAGTAGACCACCCCTAGCGGCCGGGTACAATGAGCAGTTCTTC
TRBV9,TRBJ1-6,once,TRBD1,CASTESTGGSSPLHF,TGTGCCAGCACCGAATCCACAGGGGGGAGTTCACCCCTCCACTTT
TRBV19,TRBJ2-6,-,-,CASSFGGSGANVLTF,TGTGCCAGTAGTTTCGGGGGATCTGGGGCCAACGTCCTGACTTTC
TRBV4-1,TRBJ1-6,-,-,CASSRARQISNSPLHF,TGCGCCAGCAGCCGTGCAAGACAGATCAGTAATTCACCCCTCCACTTT
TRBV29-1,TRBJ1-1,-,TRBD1,CSADRVNTEAFF,TGCAGCGCTGACAGGGTGAACACTGAAGCTTTCTTT
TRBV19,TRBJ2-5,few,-,CASSRGGAMRSETQYF,TGTGCCAGTAGCCGAGGGGGAGCAATGCGGTCTGAGACCCAGTACTTC
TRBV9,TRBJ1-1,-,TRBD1,CASSVARTGDTEAFF,TGTGCCAGCAGCGTAGCTCGGACAGGGGACACTGAAGCTTTCTTT
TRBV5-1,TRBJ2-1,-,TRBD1,CASSRYTLPGQGANEQFF,TGCGCCAGCAGCCGCTATACTCTACCGGGACAGGGGGCGAATGAGCAGTTCTTC
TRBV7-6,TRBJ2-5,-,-,CASSPSNTPGETQYF,TGTGCCAGCAGCCCGTCTAATACTCCTGGAGAGACCCAGTACTTC
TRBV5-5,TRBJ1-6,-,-,CASSLQDNSPLHF,TGTGCCAGCAGCTTACAGGATAATTCACCCCTCCACTTT
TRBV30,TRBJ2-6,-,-,CAAYRTGANVLTF,TGTGCCGCTTACAGAACTGGGGCCAACGTCCTGACTTTC
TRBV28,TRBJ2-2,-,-,CATPSASNTGELFF,TGTGCCACCCCCAGCGCTTCGAACACCGGGGAGCTGTTTTTT
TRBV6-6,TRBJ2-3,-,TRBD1,CATKGTAADTQYF,TGTGCCACCAAGGGGACAGCAGCAGATACGCAGTATTTT
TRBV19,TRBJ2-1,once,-,CASSLTGLYNEQFF,TGTGCCAGTAGTTTAACCGGACTGTACAATGAGCAGTTCTTC
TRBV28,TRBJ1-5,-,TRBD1,CASSLQGVRPQHF,TGTGCCAGCAGTTTACAGGGGGTTCGGCCCCAGCATTTT
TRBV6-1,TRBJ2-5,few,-,CASSDGRGITETQYF,TGTGCCAGCAGTGACGGCAGGGGAATTACGGAGACCCAGTACTTC
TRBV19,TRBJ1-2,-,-,CASRRREDFGYTF,TGTGCCAGTAGAAGGAGGGAGGATTTTGGCTACACCTTC
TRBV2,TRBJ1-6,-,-,CASGRTEESPLHF,TGTGCCAGCGGCCGGACAGAGGAATCACCCCTCCACTTT
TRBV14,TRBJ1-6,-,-,CASSQPGSYNSPLHF,TGTGCCAGCAGCCAACCGGGGAGTTATAATTCACCCCTCCACTTT
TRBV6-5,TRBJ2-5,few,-,CASRRGTTQETQYF,TGTGCCAGCAGGCGCGGGACCACACAAGAGACCCAGTACTTC
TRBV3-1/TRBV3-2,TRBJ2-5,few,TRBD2,CASSQVIAGGPETQYF,TGTGCCAGCAGCCAAGTTATAGCGGGGGGGCCCGAGACCCAGTACTTC
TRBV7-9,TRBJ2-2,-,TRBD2,CASSSFGWRGFTGELFF,TGTGCCAGCAGCTCGTTTGGTTGGCGGGGGTTCACCGGGGAGCTGTTTTTT
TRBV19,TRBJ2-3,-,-,CASSIAVGRSTDTQYF,TGTGCCAGTAGTATTGCGGTTGGGAGGAGCACAGATACGCAGTATTTT
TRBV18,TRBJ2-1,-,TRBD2,CASSRLNGLAGRDYNEQFF,TGTGCCAGCTCACGACTAAACGGGCTAGCGGGGCGAGACTACAATGAGCAGTTCTTC
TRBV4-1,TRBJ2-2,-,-,CASSQGGRGYTGELFF,TGCGCCAGCTCTCAAGGGGGGCGGGGGTACACCGGGGAGCTGTTTTTT
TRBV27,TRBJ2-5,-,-,CASSPPYQETQYF,TGTGCCAGCAGTCCCCCGTACCAAGAGACCCAGTACTTC
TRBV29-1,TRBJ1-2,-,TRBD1,CSVVGRGWVGYTF,TGCAGCGTCGTCGGCAGGGGGTGGGTAGGGTACACCTTC